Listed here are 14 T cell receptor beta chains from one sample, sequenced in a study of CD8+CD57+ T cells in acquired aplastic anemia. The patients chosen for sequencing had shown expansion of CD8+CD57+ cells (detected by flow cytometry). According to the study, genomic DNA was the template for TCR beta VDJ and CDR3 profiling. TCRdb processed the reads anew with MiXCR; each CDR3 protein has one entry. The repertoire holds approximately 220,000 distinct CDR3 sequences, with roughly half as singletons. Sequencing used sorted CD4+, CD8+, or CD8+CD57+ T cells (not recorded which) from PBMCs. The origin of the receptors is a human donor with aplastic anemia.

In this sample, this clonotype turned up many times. CDR3 loop: CASSRRDVGGEQYF. The CDR3 bases are TGTGCCAGCAGCCGCCGGGACGTTGGGGGCGAGCAGTACTTC. The rearrangement links TRBV7-8 to TRBJ2-7, with D possibly being TRBD1 or TRBD2 (5 bases each). The germline CDR1 and CDR2 sequences are SGHVS and FQNEAQ. Trimming removed 5 bases from V and 6 bases from J, with 17 bases in between. The CDR3 is 14 amino acids.

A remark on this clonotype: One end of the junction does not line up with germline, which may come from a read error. In nucleotides, the CDR3 is TGTGCCAGCAGTATCCAATCTGGGGCCAACGTCCTGGCTTTC. As protein: CASSIQSGANVLAF. The chain has TRBV25-1 and TRBJ2-6; perhaps TRBD1 as D (5 bases). Germline V lookup: CDR1 MGHDK, CDR2 SYGVNS. This CDR3 has 14 residues.

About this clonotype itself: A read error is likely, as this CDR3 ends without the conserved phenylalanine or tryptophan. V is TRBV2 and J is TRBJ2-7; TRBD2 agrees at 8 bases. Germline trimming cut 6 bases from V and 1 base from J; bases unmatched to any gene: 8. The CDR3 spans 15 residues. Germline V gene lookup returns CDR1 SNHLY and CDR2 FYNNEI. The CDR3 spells CASRRRGATSYEQYS. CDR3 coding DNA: TGTGCCAGCAGGAGGCGGGGGGCCACGTCCTACGAGCAGTACTCC.

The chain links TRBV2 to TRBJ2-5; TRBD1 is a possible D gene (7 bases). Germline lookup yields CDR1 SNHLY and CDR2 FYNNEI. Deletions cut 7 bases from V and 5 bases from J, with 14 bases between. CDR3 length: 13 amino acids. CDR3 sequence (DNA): TGTGCCAGCACCGGCGGGACAGCCGAGACCCAGTACTTC. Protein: CASTGGTAETQYF.

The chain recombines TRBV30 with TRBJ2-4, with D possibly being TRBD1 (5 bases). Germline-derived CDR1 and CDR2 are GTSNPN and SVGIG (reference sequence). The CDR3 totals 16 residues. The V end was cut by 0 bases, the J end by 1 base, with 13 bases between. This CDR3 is CAWSVPGLLAKNIQYF. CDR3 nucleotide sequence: TGTGCCTGGAGTGTACCAGGGCTGTTGGCCAAAAACATTCAGTACTTC.

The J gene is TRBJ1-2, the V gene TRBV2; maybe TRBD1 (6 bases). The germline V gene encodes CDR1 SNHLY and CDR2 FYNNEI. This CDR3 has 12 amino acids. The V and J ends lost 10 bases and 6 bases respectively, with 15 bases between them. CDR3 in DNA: TGTGCCACGCAGGACAGAGGGGATGGCTACACCTTC. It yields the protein CATQDRGDGYTF. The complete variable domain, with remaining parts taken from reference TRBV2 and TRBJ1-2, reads EPEVTQTPSHQVTQMGQEVILRCVPISNHLYFYWYRQILGQKVEFLVSFYNNEISEKSEIFDDQFSVERPDGSNFTLKIRSTKLEDSAMYFCATQDRGDGYTFGSGTRLTVV.

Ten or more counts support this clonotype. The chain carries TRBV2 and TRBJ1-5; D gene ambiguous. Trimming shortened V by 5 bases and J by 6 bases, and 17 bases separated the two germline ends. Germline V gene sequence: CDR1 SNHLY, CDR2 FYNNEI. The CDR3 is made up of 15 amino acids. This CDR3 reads CASSYKGPDFQPQHF. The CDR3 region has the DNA TGTGCCAGCAGTTATAAAGGGCCAGATTTTCAGCCCCAGCATTTT.

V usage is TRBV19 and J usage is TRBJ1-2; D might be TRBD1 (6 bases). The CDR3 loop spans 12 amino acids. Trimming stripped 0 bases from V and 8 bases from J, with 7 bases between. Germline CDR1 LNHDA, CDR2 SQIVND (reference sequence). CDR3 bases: TGTGCCAGTAGTATAGATGGGGGCGGCTACACCTTC. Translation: CASSIDGGGYTF. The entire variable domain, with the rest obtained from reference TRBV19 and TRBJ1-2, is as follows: DGGITQSPKYLFRKEGQNVTLSCEQNLNHDAMYWYRQDPGQGLRLIYYSQIVNDFQKGDIAEGYSVSREKKESFPLTVTSAQKNPTAFYLCASSIDGGGYTFGSGTRLTVV.

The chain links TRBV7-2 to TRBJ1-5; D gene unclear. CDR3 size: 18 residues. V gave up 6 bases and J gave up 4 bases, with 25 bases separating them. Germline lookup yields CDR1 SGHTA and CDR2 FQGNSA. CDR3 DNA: TGTGCCAGCAGTCCCCTGGGAGGTACGAATAATAGGAATCAGCCCCAGCATTTT. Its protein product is CASSPLGGTNNRNQPQHF.

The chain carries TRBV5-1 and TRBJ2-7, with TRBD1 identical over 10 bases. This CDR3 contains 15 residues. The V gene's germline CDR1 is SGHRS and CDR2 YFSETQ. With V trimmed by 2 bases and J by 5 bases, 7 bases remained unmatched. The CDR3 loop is CASSLTGTGDHEQYF. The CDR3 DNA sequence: TGCGCCAGCAGCTTAACCGGGACAGGGGATCACGAGCAGTACTTC.

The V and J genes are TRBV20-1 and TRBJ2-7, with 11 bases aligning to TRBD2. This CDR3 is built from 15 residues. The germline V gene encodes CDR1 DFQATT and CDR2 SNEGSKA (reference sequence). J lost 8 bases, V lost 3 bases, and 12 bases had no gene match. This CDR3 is CSARKLAGERGQQYF. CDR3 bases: TGCAGTGCTAGGAAACTAGCGGGGGAAAGGGGCCAGCAGTACTTC.

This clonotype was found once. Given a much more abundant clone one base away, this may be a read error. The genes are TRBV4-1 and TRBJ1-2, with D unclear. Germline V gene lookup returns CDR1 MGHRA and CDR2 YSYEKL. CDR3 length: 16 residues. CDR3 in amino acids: CASSQDLATLFYGHTF. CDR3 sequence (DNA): TGCGCCAGCAGCCAAGATCTAGCTACCCTGTTCTATGGCCACACCTTC.

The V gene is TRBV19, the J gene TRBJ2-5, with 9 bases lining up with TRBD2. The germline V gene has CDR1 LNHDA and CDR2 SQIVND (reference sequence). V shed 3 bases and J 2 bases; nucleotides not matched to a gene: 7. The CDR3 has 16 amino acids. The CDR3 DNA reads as TGTGCCAGTAGTATGGGGCTAGCGGGATCACAAGAGACCCAGTACTTC. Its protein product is CASSMGLAGSQETQYF.

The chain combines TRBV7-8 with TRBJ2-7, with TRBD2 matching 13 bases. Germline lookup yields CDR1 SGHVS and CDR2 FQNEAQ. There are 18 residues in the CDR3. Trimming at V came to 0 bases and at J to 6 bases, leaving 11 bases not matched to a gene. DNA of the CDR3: TGTGCCAGCAGCTTAGCGCTGGGCACTAGCGGGGGGGTGGGCGAGCAGTACTTC. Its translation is CASSLALGTSGGVGEQYF.